The TCR beta chain described here comes from a study of cytomegalovirus exposure and HLA in healthy donors. Researchers ran the PCR with 60 Vbeta and 13 Jbeta primers. Using immunoSEQ multiplex PCR, the repertoire was profiled, and TCRdb retains in-frame clones only, with some absent. The sample contains under 200,000 clones, 75% to 90% of which appear only once. Turning to this clone: Its antigen is not identified.

General study results and limits: TCR beta V segments were, for the most part, productive about 90% or about 30% of the time in an earlier analysis.

V lost 7 bases to trimming and J lost 5 bases, with 17 bases between them. This CDR3 has 14 residues. Germline assignment: CDR1 LGHNT and CDR2 FRNRAP. The sample consisted of PBMCs. The receptor comes from a girl aged 2 to 9 in good health and CMV-seropositive. The chain employs TRBV12-5 and TRBJ2-5; tentatively, D is TRBD2 (5 bases). The CDR3 region is CASAPPSPVETQYF. The DNA for the CDR3 is TGTGCTAGTGCCCCACCTAGCCCCGTCGAGACCCAGTACTTC.